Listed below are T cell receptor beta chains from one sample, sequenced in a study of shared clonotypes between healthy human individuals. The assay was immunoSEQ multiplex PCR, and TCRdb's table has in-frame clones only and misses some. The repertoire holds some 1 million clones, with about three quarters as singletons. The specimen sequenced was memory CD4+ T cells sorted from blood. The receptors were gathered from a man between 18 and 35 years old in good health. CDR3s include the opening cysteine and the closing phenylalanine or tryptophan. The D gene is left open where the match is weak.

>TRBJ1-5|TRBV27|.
TGTGCCAGCAGCCCCCGGGGTGGTAGGGGGTATAGCAATCAGCCCCAGCATTTT
CASSPRGGRGYSNQPQHF
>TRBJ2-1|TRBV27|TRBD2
TGTGCCAGCAGTTTAAGCGGGAATTACAATGAGCAGTTCTTC
CASSLSGNYNEQFF
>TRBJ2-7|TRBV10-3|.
TGTGCCGTCTACTTCTCCAGGACGACGGAGGTCTACGAGCAGTACTTC
CAVYFSRTTEVYEQYF
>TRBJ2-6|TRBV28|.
TGTGCCAGCAGCAAGTCTGGGGCCAACGTCCTGACTTTC
CASSKSGANVLTF
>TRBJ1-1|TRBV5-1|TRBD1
TGCGCCAGCACCTTCTTCGGGGGACAGGGAGACGAAGCTTTCTTT
CASTFFGGQGDEAFF
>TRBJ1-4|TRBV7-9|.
TGTGCCAGCAGCTTATCTATTCGGGGGGCAGGTGAAAAACTGTTTTTT
CASSLSIRGAGEKLFF
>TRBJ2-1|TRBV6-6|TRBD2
TGTGCCACCCGGGAGGTCTCCTACAATGAGCAGTTCTTC
CATREVSYNEQFF
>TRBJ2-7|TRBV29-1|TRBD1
TGCAGCGTGGCCGACAGGGGGCGAGTAATCTACGAGCAGTACTTC
CSVADRGRVIYEQYF
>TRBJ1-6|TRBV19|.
TGTGCCAGCAGGGACGGAATCTATAATTCACCCCTCCACTTT
CASRDGIYNSPLHF
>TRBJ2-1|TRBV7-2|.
TGTGCCAGCAGCTTAGGGGAGCAGTTCTTC
CASSLGEQFF
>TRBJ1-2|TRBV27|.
TGTGCCAGCAGTTTGTCCGGGACACAATTCGATGGCTACACCTTC
CASSLSGTQFDGYTF
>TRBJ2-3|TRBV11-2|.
TGTGCCAGCAGCTTAGAACGTAATACGCAGTATTTT
CASSLERNTQYF
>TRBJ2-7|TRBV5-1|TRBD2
TGCGCCAGCAGCTCTCGACTAGCGGGAGGTTCTATCGACGAGCAGTACTTC
CASSSRLAGGSIDEQYF